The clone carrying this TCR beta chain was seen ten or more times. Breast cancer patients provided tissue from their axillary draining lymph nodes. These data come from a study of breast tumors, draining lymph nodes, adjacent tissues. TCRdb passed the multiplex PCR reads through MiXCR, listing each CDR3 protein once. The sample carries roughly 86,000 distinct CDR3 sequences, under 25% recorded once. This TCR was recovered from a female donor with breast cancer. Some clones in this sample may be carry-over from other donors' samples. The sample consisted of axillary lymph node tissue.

CDR3 region: CASSLGLAGYNEQFF. The CDR3 DNA reads as TGTGCCAGCAGTCTTGGACTAGCGGGCTACAATGAGCAGTTCTTC. The chain recombines TRBV12-3 or TRBV12-4 with TRBJ2-1; 11 positions agree with TRBD2. With V trimmed by 5 bases and J by 3 bases, 3 bases remained unmatched. The CDR3 extends over 15 amino acids.